This T cell receptor beta chain is drawn from a study of early T cells in non-severe SARS-CoV-2 infection. Many counts were recorded for this clonotype. Trimming pared 7 bases from V and 0 bases from J, leaving 13 bases between. CDR1 is ENHRY, CDR2 SYGVKD, per germline. This CDR3 has 15 residues. From the 5' RACE reads, TCRdb called clonotypes with MiXCR, one entry per CDR3 protein. The sample has tens of thousands of distinct CDR3 sequences, roughly 13% seen once. This receptor was identified in an adult who was a healthcare worker with PCR-confirmed SARS-CoV-2 infection or an uninfected control (not recorded which). Source material: whole blood. The chain has TRBV10-3 and TRBJ2-1; D is possibly TRBD1 (6 bases). The CDR3 loop reads CAITAGQSSYNEQFF. DNA for the CDR3: TGTGCCATCACTGCCGGACAGAGCTCCTACAATGAGCAGTTCTTC.